Presented here are 12 T cell receptor beta chains from one specimen sequenced in a study of T cells after yellow fever vaccination. TCRdb reprocessed the 5' RACE reads with MiXCR, giving one entry per CDR3 protein. This repertoire shows hundreds of thousands of distinct CDR3 sequences, around 12% found once; its top ten account for around 3%. This sample comprised CD4+ T cells sorted from PBMCs, obtained 15 days after the yellow fever booster vaccination. All receptors derive from a man aged 18-30 years who received the YFV17D yellow fever vaccine.

V gene TRBV6-1 combines with J gene TRBJ1-1; D uncertain. Germline V gives CDR1 MNHNS, CDR2 SASEGT. The CDR3 spans 11 residues. Trimming took 7 bases from V and 4 from J, leaving 7 bases between them. The CDR3 DNA reads TGTGCCAGCACCCGCGGCACTGAAGCTTTCTTT. It yields the protein CASTRGTEAFF.

This clonotype occurred many times. This chain links TRBV20-1 with TRBJ2-5; TRBD2 matches at 10 bases. The V gene's germline CDR1 is DFQATT and CDR2 SNEGSKA (reference sequence). The CDR3 covers 15 residues. The trim removed 1 base at V and 1 base at J, leaving 3 bases unmatched. CDR3 nucleotide sequence: TGCAGTGCTAGAGCTAGCGGGGGTGTCCAAGAGACCCAGTACTTC. This codes for CSARASGGVQETQYF.

This chain joins TRBV28 and TRBJ2-7; TRBD1 aligns across 9 bases. CDR3 length equals 13 residues. With 10 bases clipped from V and 3 bases from J, the junction kept 7 bases outside the gene matches. Germline V gene lookup returns CDR1 MDHEN and CDR2 SYDVKM. CDR3 sequence: CATEPGQGYEQYV. The CDR3 nucleotides read TGTGCCACAGAACCGGGACAGGGCTACGAGCAGTACGTC.

J is TRBJ2-5 and V is TRBV4-2; D gene unclear. The germline V gene has CDR1 LGHNA and CDR2 YNFKEQ. The CDR3 spans 14 residues. The ends were cut back, 0 bases at V and 2 bases at J, with 7 bases in the middle. In DNA form, the CDR3 reads TGTGCCAGCAGCCAAGAGGCTAGGCAAGAGACCCAGTACTTC. Protein sequence: CASSQEARQETQYF.

The chain employs TRBV6-1 and TRBJ1-6; D ambiguous. The V and J ends lost 7 bases and 7 bases respectively, with 11 bases between them. The V gene's germline CDR1 is MNHNS and CDR2 SASEGT. The CDR3 loop spans 13 amino acids. This CDR3 is CASKTTSNSPLHF. In nucleotides, the CDR3 is TGTGCCAGCAAAACCACCTCAAATTCACCCCTCCACTTT.

This clonotype has only a few counts. The gene calls are TRBV7-2 and TRBJ1-2; D is perhaps TRBD1 (5 bases). Trimming took off 1 base at V and 6 bases at J, with 12 bases between the two ends. The length of the CDR3 is 14 residues. The V gene's germline CDR1 is SGHTA and CDR2 FQGNSA. The CDR3 protein is CASSLVGRENGYTF. The CDR3 nucleotides are TGTGCCAGCAGCTTAGTGGGACGGGAAAATGGCTACACCTTC.

This clonotype was observed many times. V usage is TRBV30 and J usage is TRBJ1-1; no clear D gene. Trimming stripped 6 bases from V and 0 bases from J, with 20 bases between. Per the germline V gene, CDR1 is GTSNPN and CDR2 is SVGIG (reference sequence). The CDR3 length is 16 residues. In DNA form, the CDR3 reads TGTGCCTGTTCGAGAGGTCCTGATATTATGAACACTGAAGCTTTCTTT. Amino acids: CACSRGPDIMNTEAFF.

This clonotype was found many times. The chain links TRBV10-3 to TRBJ2-4, with D perhaps TRBD2 (6 bases). Germline loops: CDR1 ENHRY, CDR2 SYGVKD. V was trimmed by 6 bases and J by 5 bases, leaving 11 bases between them. CDR3 length: 13 residues. CDR3 DNA: TGTGCCATCAGCGCGGAGGGTCAAAACATTCAGTACTTC. Translated: CAISAEGQNIQYF.

This chain connects TRBV19 to TRBJ1-6; 7 bases are shared with TRBD1. V trimming: 6 bases; J trimming: 5 bases; junction bases outside the gene matches: 1. This CDR3 is 13 amino acids long. The germline gives CDR1 LNHDA, CDR2 SQIVND (reference sequence). Here the CDR3 reads CASRDRDNSPLHF. As DNA, the CDR3 is TGTGCCAGTAGAGACAGGGATAATTCACCCCTCCACTTT.

A few counts support this clonotype. The V call is TRBV6-2 or TRBV6-3, the J call TRBJ2-5; tentative D call: TRBD2 (5 bases). The CDR3 loop spans 16 amino acids. Trimming left V 7 bases short and J 2 bases short, with 20 bases between. CDR1 is MNHEY, CDR2 SVGEGT, per germline. The CDR3 reads CASNVLKSGGQETQYF. CDR3 nucleotide sequence: TGTGCCAGCAACGTACTCAAATCAGGAGGACAAGAGACCCAGTACTTC.

The chain is built from TRBV9 and TRBJ1-6, with D hard to call. Germline CDR1 reads SGDLS; CDR2 reads YYNGEE. V gave up 0 bases and J gave up 6 bases, with 10 bases separating them. The CDR3 spans 15 residues. Here the CDR3 DNA reads TGTGCCAGCAGCGTAGCCGGAATACTTAATTCACCCCTCCACTTT. Its translation is CASSVAGILNSPLHF.

In this sample, this clonotype turned up a few times. The CDR3 DNA reads TGTGCCAGCAGCCCGCGACTGGAGGTTCAGTACAATGAGCAGTTCTTC. As protein: CASSPRLEVQYNEQFF. The chain joins TRBV7-3 to TRBJ2-1, with a weak D call TRBD2 (5 bases). Trimming pared 5 bases from V and 4 bases from J, leaving 18 bases between. CDR1 and CDR2 (germline): SGHTA, FQGTGA. This CDR3 spans 16 amino acids.